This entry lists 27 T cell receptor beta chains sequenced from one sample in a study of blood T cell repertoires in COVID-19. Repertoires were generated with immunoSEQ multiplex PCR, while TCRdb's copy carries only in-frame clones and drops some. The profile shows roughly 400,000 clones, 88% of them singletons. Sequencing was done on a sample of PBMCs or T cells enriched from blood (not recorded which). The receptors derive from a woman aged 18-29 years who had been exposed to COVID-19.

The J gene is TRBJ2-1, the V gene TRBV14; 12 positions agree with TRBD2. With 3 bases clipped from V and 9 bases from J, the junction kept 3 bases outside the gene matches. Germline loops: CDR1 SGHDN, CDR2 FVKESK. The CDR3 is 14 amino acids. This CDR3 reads CASSQLTSGSEQFF. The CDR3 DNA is TGTGCCAGCAGCCAGCTGACTAGCGGGAGTGAGCAGTTCTTC.

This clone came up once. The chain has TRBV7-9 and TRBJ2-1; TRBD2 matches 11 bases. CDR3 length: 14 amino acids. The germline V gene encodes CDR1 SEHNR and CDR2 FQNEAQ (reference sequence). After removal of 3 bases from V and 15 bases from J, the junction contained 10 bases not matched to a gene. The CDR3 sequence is CASSLVSSGGTWFF. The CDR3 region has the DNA TGTGCCAGCAGCTTGGTTTCTAGCGGGGGGACGTGGTTCTTC.

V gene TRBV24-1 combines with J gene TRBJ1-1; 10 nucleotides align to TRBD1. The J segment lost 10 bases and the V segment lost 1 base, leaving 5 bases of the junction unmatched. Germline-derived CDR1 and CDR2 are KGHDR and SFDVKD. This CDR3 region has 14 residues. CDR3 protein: CATSDFRQGAGAFF. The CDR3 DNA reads TGTGCCACCAGTGATTTCCGACAGGGGGCGGGAGCTTTCTTT.

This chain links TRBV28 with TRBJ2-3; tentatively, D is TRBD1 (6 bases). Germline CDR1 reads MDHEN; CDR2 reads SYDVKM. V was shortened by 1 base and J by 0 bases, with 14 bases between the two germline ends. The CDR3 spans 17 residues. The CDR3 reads CASSLSPDRPSTDTQYF. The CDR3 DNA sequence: TGTGCCAGCAGTTTATCCCCCGACAGGCCCAGCACAGATACGCAGTATTTT.

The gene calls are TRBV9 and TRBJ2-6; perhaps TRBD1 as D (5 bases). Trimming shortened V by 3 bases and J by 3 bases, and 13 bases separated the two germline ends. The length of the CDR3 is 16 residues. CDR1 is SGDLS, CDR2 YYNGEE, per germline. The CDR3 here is CASSGQGGVGANVLTF. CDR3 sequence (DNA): TGTGCCAGCAGCGGCCAGGGTGGGGTTGGGGCCAACGTCCTGACTTTC.

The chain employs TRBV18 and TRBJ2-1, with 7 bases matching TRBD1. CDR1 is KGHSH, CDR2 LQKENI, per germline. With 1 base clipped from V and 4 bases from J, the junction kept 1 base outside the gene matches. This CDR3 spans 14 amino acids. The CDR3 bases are TGTGCCAGCTCACCACAACAGGGGTACAATGAGCAGTTCTTC. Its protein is CASSPQQGYNEQFF.

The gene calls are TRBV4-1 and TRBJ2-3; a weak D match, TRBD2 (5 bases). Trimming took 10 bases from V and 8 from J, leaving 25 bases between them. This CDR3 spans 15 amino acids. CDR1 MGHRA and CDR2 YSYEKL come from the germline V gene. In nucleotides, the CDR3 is TGCGCCACCGCGTCGCGTATAGCGCCGGTGGTTACGCAGTATTTT. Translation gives CATASRIAPVVTQYF.

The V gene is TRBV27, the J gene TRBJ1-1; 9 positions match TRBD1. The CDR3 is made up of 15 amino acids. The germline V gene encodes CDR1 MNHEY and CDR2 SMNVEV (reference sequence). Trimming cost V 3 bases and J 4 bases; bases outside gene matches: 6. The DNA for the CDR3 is TGTGCCAGCAGTTTCCGGGACAGGGAGGTCACTGAAGCTTTCTTT. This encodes CASSFRDREVTEAFF.

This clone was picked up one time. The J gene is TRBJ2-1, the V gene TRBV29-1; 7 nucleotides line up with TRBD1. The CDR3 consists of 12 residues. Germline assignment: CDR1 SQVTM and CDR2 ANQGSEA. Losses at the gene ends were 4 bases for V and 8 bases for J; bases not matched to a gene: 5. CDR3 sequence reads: CSVVTGMDEQFF. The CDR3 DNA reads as TGCAGCGTTGTGACAGGGATGGATGAGCAGTTCTTC.

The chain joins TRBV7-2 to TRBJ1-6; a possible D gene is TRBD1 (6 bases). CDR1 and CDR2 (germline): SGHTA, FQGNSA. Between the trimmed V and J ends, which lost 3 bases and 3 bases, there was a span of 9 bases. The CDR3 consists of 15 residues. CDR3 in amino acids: CASSLDSFYNSPLHF. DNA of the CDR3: TGTGCCAGCAGCTTGGACAGCTTCTATAATTCACCCCTCCACTTT.

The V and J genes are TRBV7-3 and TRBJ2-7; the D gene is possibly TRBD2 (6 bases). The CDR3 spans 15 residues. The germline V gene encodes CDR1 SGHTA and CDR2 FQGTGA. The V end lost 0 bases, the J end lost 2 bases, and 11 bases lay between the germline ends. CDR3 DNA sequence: TGTGCCAGCAGCTTAACGGGGGGACCTACCTACGAGCAGTACTTC. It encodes CASSLTGGPTYEQYF.

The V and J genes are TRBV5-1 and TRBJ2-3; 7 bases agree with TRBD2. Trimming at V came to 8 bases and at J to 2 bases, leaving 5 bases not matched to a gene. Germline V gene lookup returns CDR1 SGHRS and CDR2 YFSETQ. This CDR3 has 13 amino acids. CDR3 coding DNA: TGCGCCAGTGGGACTACTCCCACAGATACGCAGTATTTT. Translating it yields CASGTTPTDTQYF.

The CDR3, as DNA: TGTGCCAGCAGTTACCCTAGCCCCGGGACAGGGGGTCCCGAGCAGTACTTC. Translating gives CASSYPSPGTGGPEQYF. This sequence joins TRBV6-2 or TRBV6-3 and TRBJ2-7; the match to TRBD1 covers 11 bases. CDR1 is MNHEY, CDR2 SVGEGT, per germline. The CDR3 spans 17 residues. V dropped 2 bases and J dropped 6; count of bases not matched to a gene: 12.

The CDR3 region is CASRGQGGRETQYF. The CDR3 DNA sequence: TGTGCCAGTAGGGGACAGGGTGGGCGAGAGACCCAGTACTTC. V usage is TRBV19 and J usage is TRBJ2-5; 9 nucleotides align to TRBD1. Looked up from germline, CDR1 is LNHDA and CDR2 is SQIVND (reference sequence). Trimming at V came to 6 bases and at J to 4 bases, leaving 6 bases not matched to a gene. The CDR3 sequence is 14 residues long.

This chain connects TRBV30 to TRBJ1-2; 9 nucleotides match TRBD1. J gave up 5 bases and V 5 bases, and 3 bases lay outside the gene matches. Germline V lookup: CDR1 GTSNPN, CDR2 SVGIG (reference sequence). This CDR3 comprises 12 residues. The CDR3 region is CAWGTGNYGYTF. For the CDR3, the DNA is TGTGCCTGGGGGACAGGGAATTATGGCTACACCTTC.

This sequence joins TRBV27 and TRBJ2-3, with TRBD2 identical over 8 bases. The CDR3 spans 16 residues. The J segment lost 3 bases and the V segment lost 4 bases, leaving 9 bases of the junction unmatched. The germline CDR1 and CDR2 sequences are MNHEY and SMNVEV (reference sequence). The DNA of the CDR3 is TGTGCCAGCAGTTGGGACGGGGGGGGCCTGACAGATACGCAGTATTTT. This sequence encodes CASSWDGGGLTDTQYF.

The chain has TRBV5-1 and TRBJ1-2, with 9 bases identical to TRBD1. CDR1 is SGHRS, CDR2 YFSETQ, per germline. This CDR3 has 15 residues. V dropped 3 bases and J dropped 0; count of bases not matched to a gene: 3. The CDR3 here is CASSSRTGANYGYTF. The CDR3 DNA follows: TGCGCCAGCAGCTCTAGGACAGGGGCTAACTATGGCTACACCTTC.

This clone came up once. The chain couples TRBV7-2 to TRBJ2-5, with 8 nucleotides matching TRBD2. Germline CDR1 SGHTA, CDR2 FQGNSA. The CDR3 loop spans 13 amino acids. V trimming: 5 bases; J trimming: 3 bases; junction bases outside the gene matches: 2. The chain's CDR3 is CASSPGGEETQYF. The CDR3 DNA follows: TGTGCCAGCAGCCCGGGGGGGGAAGAGACCCAGTACTTC.

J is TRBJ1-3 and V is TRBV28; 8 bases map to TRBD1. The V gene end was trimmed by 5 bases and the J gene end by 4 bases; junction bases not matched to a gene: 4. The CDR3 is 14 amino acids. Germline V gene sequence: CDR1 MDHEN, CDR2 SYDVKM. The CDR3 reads CASSRQGQGNTIYF. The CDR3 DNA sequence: TGTGCCAGCAGTAGACAGGGGCAGGGAAACACCATATATTTT.

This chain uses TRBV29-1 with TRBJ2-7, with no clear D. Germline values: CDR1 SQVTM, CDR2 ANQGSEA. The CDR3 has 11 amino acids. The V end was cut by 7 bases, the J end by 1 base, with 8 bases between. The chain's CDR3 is CSALQSYEQYF. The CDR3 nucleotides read TGCAGCGCCCTACAGTCCTACGAGCAGTACTTC.

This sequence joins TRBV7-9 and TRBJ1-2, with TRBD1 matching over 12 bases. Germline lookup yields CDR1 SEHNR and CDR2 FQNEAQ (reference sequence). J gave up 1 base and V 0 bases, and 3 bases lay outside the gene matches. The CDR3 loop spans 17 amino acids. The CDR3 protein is CASSLAGQGAYNYGYTF. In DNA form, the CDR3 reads TGTGCCAGCAGCTTAGCGGGACAGGGGGCGTATAACTATGGCTACACCTTC.

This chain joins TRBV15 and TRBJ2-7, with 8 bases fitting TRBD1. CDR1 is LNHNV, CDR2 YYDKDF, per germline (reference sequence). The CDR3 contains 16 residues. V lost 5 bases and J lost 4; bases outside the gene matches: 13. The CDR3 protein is CATSGRSWTGFYEQYF. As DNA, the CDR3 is TGTGCCACCAGCGGTCGCTCTTGGACAGGGTTTTACGAGCAGTACTTC.

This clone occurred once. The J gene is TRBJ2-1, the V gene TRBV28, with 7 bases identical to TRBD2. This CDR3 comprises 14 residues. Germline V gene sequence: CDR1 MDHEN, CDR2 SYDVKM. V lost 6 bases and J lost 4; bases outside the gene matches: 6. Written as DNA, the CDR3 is TGTGCCAGCAGGCGGACTAGTACGTACAATGAGCAGTTCTTC. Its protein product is CASRRTSTYNEQFF.

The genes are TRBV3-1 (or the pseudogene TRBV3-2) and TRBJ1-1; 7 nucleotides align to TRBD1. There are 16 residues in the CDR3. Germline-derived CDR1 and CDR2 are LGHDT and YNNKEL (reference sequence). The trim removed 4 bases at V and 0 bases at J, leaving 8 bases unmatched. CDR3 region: CASSRRDSIMNTEAFF. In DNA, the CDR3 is TGTGCCAGCAGCCGGAGGGACAGTATTATGAACACTGAAGCTTTCTTT.

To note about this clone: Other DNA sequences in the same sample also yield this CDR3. The CDR3 bases are TGCGCCAGCAGCTTAAGCGGGAGCTCCTACAATGAGCAGTTCTTC. It is translated as CASSLSGSSYNEQFF. The V call is TRBV5-1, the J call TRBJ2-1; the match to TRBD2 covers 8 bases. The CDR3 has 15 amino acids. The V and J ends lost 2 bases and 0 bases, in that order; junction bases with no gene match: 1. Germline-derived CDR1 and CDR2 are SGHRS and YFSETQ.

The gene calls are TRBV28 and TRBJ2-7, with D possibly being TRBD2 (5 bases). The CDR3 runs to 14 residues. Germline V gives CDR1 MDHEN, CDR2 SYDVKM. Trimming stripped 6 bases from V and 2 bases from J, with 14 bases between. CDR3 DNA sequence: TGTGCCAGCAGACCATTAGACGGGACCTACGAGCAGTACTTC. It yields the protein CASRPLDGTYEQYF.

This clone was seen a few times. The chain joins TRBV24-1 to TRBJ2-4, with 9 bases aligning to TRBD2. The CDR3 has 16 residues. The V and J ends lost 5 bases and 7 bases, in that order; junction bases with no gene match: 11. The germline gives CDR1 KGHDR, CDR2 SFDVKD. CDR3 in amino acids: CATSAAGGPSRNIQYF. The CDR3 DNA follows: TGTGCCACCAGTGCGGCGGGAGGGCCCTCGAGGAACATTCAGTACTTC.